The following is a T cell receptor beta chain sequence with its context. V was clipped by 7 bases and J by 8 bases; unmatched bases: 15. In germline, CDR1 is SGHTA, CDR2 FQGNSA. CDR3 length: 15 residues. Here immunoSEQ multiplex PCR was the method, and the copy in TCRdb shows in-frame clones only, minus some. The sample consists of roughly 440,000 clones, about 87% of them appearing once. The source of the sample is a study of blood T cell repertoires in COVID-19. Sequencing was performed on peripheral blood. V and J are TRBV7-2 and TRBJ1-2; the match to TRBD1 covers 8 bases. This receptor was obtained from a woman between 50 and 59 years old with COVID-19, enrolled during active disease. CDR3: CASNQYRDRRIGYTF. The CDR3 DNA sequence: TGTGCCAGCAACCAATACCGGGACAGGAGGATCGGCTACACCTTC.